Listed here are 23 T cell receptor beta chains from one sample, sequenced in a study of control samples from healthy donors and cancer patients. Sequencing used immunoSEQ multiplex PCR; TCRdb keeps in-frame clones, though not all of them. The table has over 100,000 clones, roughly 90% seen once; the top ten hold approximately 2%. The sequenced sample was blood. Receptor source: a woman in her forties or fifties in good health.

The chain uses TRBV6-1 and TRBJ1-2, with D hard to call. The CDR3 consists of 15 residues. Germline V lookup: CDR1 MNHNS, CDR2 SASEGT. The germline V and J ends were trimmed by 2 bases and 1 base, with 11 bases remaining between them. CDR3 region: CASSERQAVNYGYTF. The CDR3 bases are TGTGCCAGCAGTGAAAGGCAGGCCGTTAACTATGGCTACACCTTC.

The chain carries TRBV12-3 or TRBV12-4 and TRBJ2-3; D gene uncertain. Trimming stripped 4 bases from V and 10 bases from J, with 9 bases between. The CDR3 extends over 11 amino acids. CDR3 in DNA: TGTGCCAGCAGTTCGACTGGGGCGCAGTATTTT. Protein sequence: CASSSTGAQYF.

The rearrangement joins TRBV28 to TRBJ2-2, with 11 positions matching TRBD1. The germline V gene has CDR1 MDHEN and CDR2 SYDVKM. The CDR3 consists of 17 residues. Trimming cost V 5 bases and J 4 bases; bases outside gene matches: 9. CDR3 sequence reads: CASSPTRTGGSTGELFF. CDR3 DNA: TGTGCCAGCAGTCCAACTCGGACAGGGGGCAGCACCGGGGAGCTGTTTTTT.

The V and J genes are TRBV6-1 and TRBJ2-3; D call uncertain. V lost 0 bases and J 1 base, leaving 5 bases between the germline ends. CDR1 and CDR2 from the germline V gene are MNHNS and SASEGT. The CDR3 extends over 14 amino acids. CDR3 DNA sequence: TGTGCCAGCAGTGAAGCACGGGGCACAGATACGCAGTATTTT. Translation: CASSEARGTDTQYF.

V and J are TRBV15 and TRBJ1-1, with D possibly matching TRBD1 (5 bases). The ends were cut back, 0 bases at V and 4 bases at J, with 18 bases in the middle. Per germline, CDR1 LNHNV and CDR2 YYDKDF (reference sequence). The CDR3 extends over 17 amino acids. The DNA of the CDR3 is TGTGCCACCAGCAGAGATCCCCTGAGGATGGGGGGCACTGAAGCTTTCTTT. Its protein product is CATSRDPLRMGGTEAFF.

This sequence joins TRBV11-2 and TRBJ1-3; 10 bases are shared with TRBD1. There are 17 residues in the CDR3. After removal of 7 bases from V and 3 bases from J, the junction contained 12 bases not matched to a gene. Germline-derived CDR1 and CDR2 are SGHAT and FQNNGV. The CDR3 DNA is TGTGCCAGCACCGCCTACACTGGGACAGGGGATGGAAACACCATATATTTT. Its translation is CASTAYTGTGDGNTIYF.

This clone was counted a single time. The rearrangement links TRBV11-2 to TRBJ2-7; D ambiguous. Trimming cost V 0 bases and J 2 bases, with 2 bases left between them. The CDR3 is made up of 12 amino acids. Germline V gene data show CDR1 as SGHAT and CDR2 as FQNNGV. For the CDR3, the DNA is TGTGCCAGCAGCTTAGATGCCTACGAGCAGTACTTC. Translated: CASSLDAYEQYF.

J is TRBJ1-6 and V is TRBV18; D may be TRBD1 (5 bases). Between the trimmed V and J ends, which lost 3 bases and 0 bases, there was a span of 18 bases. Germline assignment: CDR1 KGHSH and CDR2 LQKENI. CDR3 size: 19 residues. The CDR3 nucleotides are TGTGCCAGCTCACCCCCTCGCGTATCAGGGAGCTCCTATAATTCACCCCTCCACTTT. The encoded protein is CASSPPRVSGSSYNSPLHF. Full variable domain (rest looked up from reference TRBV18 and TRBJ1-6): NAGVMQNPRHLVRRRGQEARLRCSPMKGHSHVYWYRQLPEEGLKFMVYLQKENIIDESGMPKERFSAEFPKEGPSILRIQQVVRGDSAAYFCASSPPRVSGSSYNSPLHFGNGTRLTVT.

This clone was seen just once. The chain joins TRBV4-1 to TRBJ2-1; D call uncertain. V was cut by 0 bases and J by 7 bases, with 16 bases left in between. CDR1 MGHRA and CDR2 YSYEKL come from the germline V gene. This CDR3 is 16 amino acids long. The DNA of the CDR3 is TGCGCCAGCAGCCAAGAGAAGGCAGGCAGATTTAATGAGCAGTTCTTC. It translates to CASSQEKAGRFNEQFF.

V usage is TRBV5-1 and J usage is TRBJ1-1; D may be TRBD1 (6 bases). From germline, CDR1 is SGHRS and CDR2 YFSETQ. CDR3 length: 13 residues. Trimming left V 7 bases short and J 2 bases short, with 12 bases between. The CDR3: CASGGQTNTEAFF. DNA for the CDR3: TGCGCCAGCGGCGGACAGACAAACACTGAAGCTTTCTTT. The complete variable domain, with remaining parts taken from reference TRBV5-1 and TRBJ1-1, reads KAGVTQTPRYLIKTRGQQVTLSCSPISGHRSVSWYQQTPGQGLQFLFEYFSETQRNKGNFPGRFSGRQFSNSRSEMNVSTLELGDSALYLCASGGQTNTEAFFGQGTRLTVV.

This CDR3 reads CATSDLRGGVYGYTF. In DNA, the CDR3 is TGTGCCACCAGTGATTTGCGAGGGGGCGTCTATGGCTACACCTTC. The J gene is TRBJ1-2, the V gene TRBV24-1; the match to TRBD1 covers 7 bases. The J segment lost 4 bases and the V segment lost 0 bases, leaving 4 bases of the junction unmatched. Germline CDR1 is KGHDR and CDR2 is SFDVKD. This CDR3 spans 15 amino acids.

This sequence joins TRBV9 and TRBJ2-2, with TRBD2 identical over 8 bases. The CDR3 runs 13 residues. Germline loops: CDR1 SGDLS, CDR2 YYNGEE. V lost 7 bases to trimming and J lost 8 bases; unmatched junction nucleotides: 7. In nucleotides, the CDR3 is TGTGCCAGCGGGAATAGCGGGGTAGGGGAGCTGTTTTTT. This codes for CASGNSGVGELFF.

This clone occurred a few times. The chain uses TRBV28 and TRBJ1-4; D unresolved. There are 16 residues in the CDR3. The V and J ends lost 7 bases and 2 bases respectively, with 17 bases between them. CDR1 and CDR2 from the germline V gene are MDHEN and SYDVKM. CDR3 nucleotide sequence: TGTGCCAGCACCCCGCGCGGGCCGGAGACTAATGAAAAACTGTTTTTT. Translated, it gives CASTPRGPETNEKLFF.

V is TRBV20-1 and J is TRBJ2-3, with TRBD2 as a possible D gene (6 bases). The CDR3 spans 14 residues. With 3 bases removed from V and 3 bases from J, the gap between germline ends came to 13 bases. Germline lookup yields CDR1 DFQATT and CDR2 SNEGSKA (reference sequence). CDR3 sequence (DNA): TGCAGTGCTAGTGGGGGGTCGAGGACAGATACGCAGTATTTT. The encoded protein is CSASGGSRTDTQYF.

The chain is built from TRBV19 and TRBJ2-1; no clear D. CDR1 is LNHDA and CDR2 is SQIVND in the germline V gene (reference sequence). V gave up 0 bases and J gave up 0 bases, with 9 bases separating them. The length of the CDR3 is 16 residues. The CDR3 DNA follows: TGTGCCAGTAGTATAGATGGAACCGGCTCCTACAATGAGCAGTTCTTC. Protein product: CASSIDGTGSYNEQFF.

The rearrangement uses TRBV19 and TRBJ1-1; TRBD1 aligns across 7 bases. After removal of 5 bases from V and 5 bases from J, the junction contained 17 bases not matched to a gene. Looked up from germline, CDR1 is LNHDA and CDR2 is SQIVND (reference sequence). The CDR3 sequence is 17 residues long. The CDR3 spells CASSSRPGTDRGTEAFF. The CDR3 nucleotides read TGTGCCAGTAGTTCTCGTCCCGGGACAGACCGGGGGACTGAAGCTTTCTTT. Together with reference TRBV19 and TRBJ1-1, the CDR3 gives the full variable domain: DGGITQSPKYLFRKEGQNVTLSCEQNLNHDAMYWYRQDPGQGLRLIYYSQIVNDFQKGDIAEGYSVSREKKESFPLTVTSAQKNPTAFYLCASSSRPGTDRGTEAFFGQGTRLTVV.

The V call is TRBV9, the J call TRBJ2-1, with 8 positions matching TRBD2. V shed 4 bases, J shed 6 bases, and the junction held 12 bases outside the gene matches. Germline loops: CDR1 SGDLS, CDR2 YYNGEE. There are 16 residues in the CDR3. CDR3 DNA sequence: TGTGCCAGCAGCCTCCTATCGGGAGGGCTGGGCAATGAGCAGTTCTTC. As protein: CASSLLSGGLGNEQFF.

This chain uses TRBV2 with TRBJ1-1, with D maybe TRBD1 (5 bases). The CDR3 covers 13 residues. Germline V CDR1 and CDR2: SNHLY, FYNNEI. V gave up 8 bases and J gave up 5 bases, with 15 bases separating them. The DNA of the CDR3 is TGTGCCAGCGTCGAGGGGATTGGTACTGAAGCTTTCTTT. This translates into CASVEGIGTEAFF.

V usage is TRBV18 and J usage is TRBJ1-4; possible D gene TRBD1, 6 bases. The CDR3 has 14 amino acids. Germline CDR1 is KGHSH and CDR2 is LQKENI. V lost 3 bases and J 3 bases, leaving 8 bases between the germline ends. This CDR3 reads CASSPGAANEKLFF. CDR3 sequence (DNA): TGTGCCAGCTCACCGGGGGCGGCTAATGAAAAACTGTTTTTT.

This clone was observed a single time. The chain links TRBV6-5 to TRBJ2-7; TRBD2 matches at 8 bases. Trimming took 9 bases from V and 2 from J; bases not matched to a gene: 3. Germline V gives CDR1 MNHEY, CDR2 SVGAGI. CDR3 length: 12 amino acids. CDR3 protein: CASSGMTYEQYF. The CDR3 DNA sequence: TGTGCCAGTAGCGGGATGACCTACGAGCAGTACTTC.

V gene TRBV3-1 (or the pseudogene TRBV3-2) combines with J gene TRBJ1-1; no clear D gene. The V and J ends lost 4 bases and 5 bases respectively, with 11 bases between them. The CDR3 totals 13 residues. Germline CDR1 and CDR2: LGHDT and YNNKEL (reference sequence). The CDR3 loop reads CASSLTGRTEAFF. DNA of the CDR3: TGTGCCAGCAGCCTCACGGGTCGTACTGAAGCTTTCTTT.

The gene calls are TRBV5-1 and TRBJ2-7; D call uncertain. This CDR3 comprises 14 residues. Trimming cost V 4 bases and J 1 base, with 12 bases left between them. The germline V gene encodes CDR1 SGHRS and CDR2 YFSETQ. In DNA, the CDR3 is TGCGCCAGCAGCCCGGTACAAACATCCTACGAGCAGTACTTC. It translates to CASSPVQTSYEQYF. The variable domain in full, with the rest retrieved from reference TRBV5-1 and TRBJ2-7, is KAGVTQTPRYLIKTRGQQVTLSCSPISGHRSVSWYQQTPGQGLQFLFEYFSETQRNKGNFPGRFSGRQFSNSRSEMNVSTLELGDSALYLCASSPVQTSYEQYFGPGTRLTVT.

This sequence joins TRBV12-3 or TRBV12-4 and TRBJ2-1; TRBD2 might be the D (6 bases). The CDR3 consists of 13 residues. Trimming removed 7 bases from V and 4 bases from J, with 11 bases in between. CDR3: CASTHGGYNEQFF. The CDR3 coding sequence is TGTGCCAGCACCCATGGAGGGTACAATGAGCAGTTCTTC.